This TCR beta chain emerged from a study of blood T cell repertoires in COVID-19. Across the whole study: PBMCs, B-cell-depleted T cells, or T cells were the source of the cDNA or gDNA that made up the material.

This CDR3 has 16 residues. J gave up 3 bases and V 5 bases, and 9 bases lay outside the gene matches. The germline CDR1 and CDR2 sequences are SEHNR and FQNEAQ (reference sequence). Produced via immunoSEQ multiplex PCR; TCRdb's table is partial and in-frame only. The sample shows about 150,000 clones, 65% to 85% of them seen only once. What was sequenced was peripheral blood. This chain uses TRBV7-9 with TRBJ2-2, with 7 bases lining up with TRBD2. This clonotype was sampled from an older woman with acute or convalescent COVID-19. The chain's CDR3 is CASSRLAAIDTGELFF. The DNA of the CDR3 is TGTGCCAGCAGCCGGCTAGCGGCAATTGACACCGGGGAGCTGTTTTTT.